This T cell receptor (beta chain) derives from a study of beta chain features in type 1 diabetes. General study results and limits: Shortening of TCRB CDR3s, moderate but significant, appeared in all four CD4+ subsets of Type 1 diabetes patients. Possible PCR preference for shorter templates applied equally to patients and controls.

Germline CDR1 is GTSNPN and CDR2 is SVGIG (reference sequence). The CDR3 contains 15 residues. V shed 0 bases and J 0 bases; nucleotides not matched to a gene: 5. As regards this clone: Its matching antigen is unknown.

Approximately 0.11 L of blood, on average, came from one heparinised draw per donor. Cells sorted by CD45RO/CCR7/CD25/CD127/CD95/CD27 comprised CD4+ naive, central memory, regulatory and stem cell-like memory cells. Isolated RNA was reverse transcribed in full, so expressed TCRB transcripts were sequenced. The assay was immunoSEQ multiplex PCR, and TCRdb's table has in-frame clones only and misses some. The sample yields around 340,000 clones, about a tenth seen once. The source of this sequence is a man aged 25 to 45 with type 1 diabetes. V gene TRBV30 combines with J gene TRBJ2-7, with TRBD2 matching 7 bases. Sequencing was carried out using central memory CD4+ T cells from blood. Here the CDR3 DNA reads TGTGCCTGGAGTGTTGGGGACTATAGCTCCTACGAGCAGTACTTC. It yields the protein CAWSVGDYSSYEQYF.